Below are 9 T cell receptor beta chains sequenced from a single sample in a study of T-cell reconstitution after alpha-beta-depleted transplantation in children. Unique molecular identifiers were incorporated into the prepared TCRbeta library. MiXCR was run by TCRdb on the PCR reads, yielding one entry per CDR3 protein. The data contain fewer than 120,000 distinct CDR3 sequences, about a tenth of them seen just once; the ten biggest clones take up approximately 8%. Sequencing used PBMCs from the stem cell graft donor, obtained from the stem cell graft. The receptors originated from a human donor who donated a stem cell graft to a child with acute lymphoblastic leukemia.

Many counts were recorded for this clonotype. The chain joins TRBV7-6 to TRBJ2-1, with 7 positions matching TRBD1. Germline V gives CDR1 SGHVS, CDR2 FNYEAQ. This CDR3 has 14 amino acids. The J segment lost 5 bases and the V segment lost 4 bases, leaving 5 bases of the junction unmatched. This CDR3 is CASSSPTGHNEQFF. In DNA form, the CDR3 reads TGTGCCAGCAGCTCTCCGACAGGGCACAATGAGCAGTTCTTC.

CDR3 sequence: CSARTARANYGYTF. CDR3 DNA: TGCAGTGCCAGGACGGCCCGCGCTAACTATGGCTACACCTTC. The chain joins TRBV20-1 to TRBJ1-2; D gene ambiguous. This CDR3 spans 14 amino acids. The V and J ends lost 6 bases and 0 bases respectively, with 14 bases between them. From germline, CDR1 is DFQATT and CDR2 SNEGSKA (reference sequence).

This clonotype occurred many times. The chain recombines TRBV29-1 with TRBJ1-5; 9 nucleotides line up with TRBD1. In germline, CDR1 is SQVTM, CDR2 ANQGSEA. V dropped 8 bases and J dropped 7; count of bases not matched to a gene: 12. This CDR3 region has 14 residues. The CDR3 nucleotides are TGCAGCCGACCGGGACAGGGTCGGAGGCAGCCCCAGCATTTT. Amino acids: CSRPGQGRRQPQHF.

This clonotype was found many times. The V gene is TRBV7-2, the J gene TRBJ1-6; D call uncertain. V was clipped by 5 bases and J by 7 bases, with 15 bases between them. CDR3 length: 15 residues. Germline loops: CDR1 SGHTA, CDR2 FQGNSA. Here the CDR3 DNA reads TGTGCCAGCAGCCGAGACCGGTCGGAGAATTCACCCCTCCACTTT. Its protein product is CASSRDRSENSPLHF.

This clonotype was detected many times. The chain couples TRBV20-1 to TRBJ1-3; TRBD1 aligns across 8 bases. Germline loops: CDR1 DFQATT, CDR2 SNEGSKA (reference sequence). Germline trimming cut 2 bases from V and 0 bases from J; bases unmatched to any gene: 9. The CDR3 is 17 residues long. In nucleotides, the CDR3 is TGCAGTGCTAGAATAACCGGGACAGGCGACTCTGGAAACACCATATATTTT. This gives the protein CSARITGTGDSGNTIYF.

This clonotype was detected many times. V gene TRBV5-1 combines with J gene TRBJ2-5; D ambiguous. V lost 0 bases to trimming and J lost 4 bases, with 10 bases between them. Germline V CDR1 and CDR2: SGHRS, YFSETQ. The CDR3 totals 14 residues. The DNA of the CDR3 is TGCGCCAGCAGCTTGGTGACCAGCCCAGAGACCCAGTACTTC. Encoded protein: CASSLVTSPETQYF. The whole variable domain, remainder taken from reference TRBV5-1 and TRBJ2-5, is KAGVTQTPRYLIKTRGQQVTLSCSPISGHRSVSWYQQTPGQGLQFLFEYFSETQRNKGNFPGRFSGRQFSNSRSEMNVSTLELGDSALYLCASSLVTSPETQYFGPGTRLLVL.

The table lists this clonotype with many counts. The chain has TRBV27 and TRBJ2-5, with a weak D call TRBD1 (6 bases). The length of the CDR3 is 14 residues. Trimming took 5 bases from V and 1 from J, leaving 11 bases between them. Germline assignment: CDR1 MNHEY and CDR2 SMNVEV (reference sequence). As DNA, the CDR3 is TGTGCCAGCAGTCCCGGACAGACCCAAGAGACCCAGTACTTC. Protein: CASSPGQTQETQYF.

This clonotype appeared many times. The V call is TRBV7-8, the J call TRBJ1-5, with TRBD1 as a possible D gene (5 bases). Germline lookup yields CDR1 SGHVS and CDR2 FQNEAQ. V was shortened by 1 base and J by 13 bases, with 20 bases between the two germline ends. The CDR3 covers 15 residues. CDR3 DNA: TGTGCCAGCAGCTTAGAGTCAGGGCTGCCGAGCGGGCAGCATTTT. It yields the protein CASSLESGLPSGQHF.

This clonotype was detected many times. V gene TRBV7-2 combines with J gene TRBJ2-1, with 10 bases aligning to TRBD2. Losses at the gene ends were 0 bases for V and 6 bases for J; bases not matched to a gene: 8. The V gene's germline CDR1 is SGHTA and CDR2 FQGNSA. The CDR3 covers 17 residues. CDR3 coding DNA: TGTGCCAGCAGCTTAGCTAGCGGGAGGTTAGTGGGCAATGAGCAGTTCTTC. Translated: CASSLASGRLVGNEQFF.